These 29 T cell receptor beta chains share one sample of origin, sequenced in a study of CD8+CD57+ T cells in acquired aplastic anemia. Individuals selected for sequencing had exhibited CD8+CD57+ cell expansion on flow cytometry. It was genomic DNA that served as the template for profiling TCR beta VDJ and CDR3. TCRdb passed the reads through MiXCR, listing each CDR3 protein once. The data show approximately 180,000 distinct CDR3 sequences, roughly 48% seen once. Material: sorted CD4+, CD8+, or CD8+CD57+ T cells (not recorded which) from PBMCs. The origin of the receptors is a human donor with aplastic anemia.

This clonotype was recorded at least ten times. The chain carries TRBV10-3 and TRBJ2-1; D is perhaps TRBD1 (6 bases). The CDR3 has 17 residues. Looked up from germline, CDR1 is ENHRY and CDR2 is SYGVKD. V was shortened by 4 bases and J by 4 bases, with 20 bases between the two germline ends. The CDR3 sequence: CAISAVRAGEFYNEQFF. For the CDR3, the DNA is TGTGCCATCAGTGCCGTGCGGGCAGGGGAGTTTTACAATGAGCAGTTCTTC.

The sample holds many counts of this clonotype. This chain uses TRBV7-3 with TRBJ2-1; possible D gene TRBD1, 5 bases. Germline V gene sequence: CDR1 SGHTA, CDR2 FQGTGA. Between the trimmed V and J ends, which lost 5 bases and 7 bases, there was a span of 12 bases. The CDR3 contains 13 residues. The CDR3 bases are TGTGCCAGCAGCCAGGGTCCCGGGAATGAGCAGTTCTTC. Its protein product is CASSQGPGNEQFF.

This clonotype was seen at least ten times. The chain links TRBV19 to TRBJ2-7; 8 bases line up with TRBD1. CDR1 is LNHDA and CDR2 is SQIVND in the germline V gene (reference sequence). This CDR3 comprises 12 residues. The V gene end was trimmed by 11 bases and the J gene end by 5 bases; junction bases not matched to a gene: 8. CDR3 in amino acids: CASRTGPDEQYF. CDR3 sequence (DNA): TGTGCCTCCCGGACAGGGCCCGACGAGCAGTACTTC.

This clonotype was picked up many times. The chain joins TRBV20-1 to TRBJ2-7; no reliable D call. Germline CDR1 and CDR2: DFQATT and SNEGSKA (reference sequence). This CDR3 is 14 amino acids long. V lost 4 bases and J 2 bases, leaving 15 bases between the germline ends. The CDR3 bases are TGCAGTGCTAAACCCTCAGATGGACCCTACGAGCAGTACTTC. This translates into CSAKPSDGPYEQYF.

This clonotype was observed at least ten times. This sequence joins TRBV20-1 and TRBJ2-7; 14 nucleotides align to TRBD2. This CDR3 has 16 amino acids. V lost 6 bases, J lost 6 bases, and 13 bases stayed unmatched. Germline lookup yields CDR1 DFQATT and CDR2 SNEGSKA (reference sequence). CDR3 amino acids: CSAPARLAGGPVEQYF. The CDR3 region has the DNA TGCAGTGCACCCGCTCGACTAGCGGGGGGGCCTGTCGAGCAGTACTTC.

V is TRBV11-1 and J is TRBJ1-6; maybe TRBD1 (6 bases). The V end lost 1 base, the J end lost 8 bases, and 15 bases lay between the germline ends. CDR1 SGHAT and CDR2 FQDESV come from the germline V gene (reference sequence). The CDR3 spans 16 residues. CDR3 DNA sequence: TGTGCCAGCAGCTTAGGGGGGCCAGGGCTACATTCACCCCTCCACTTT. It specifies CASSLGGPGLHSPLHF.

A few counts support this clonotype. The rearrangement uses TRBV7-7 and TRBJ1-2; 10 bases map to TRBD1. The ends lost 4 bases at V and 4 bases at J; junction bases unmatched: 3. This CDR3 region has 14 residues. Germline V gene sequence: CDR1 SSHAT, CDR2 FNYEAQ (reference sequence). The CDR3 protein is CASSSTGGGYGYTF. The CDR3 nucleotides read TGTGCCAGCAGCTCGACAGGGGGCGGCTATGGCTACACCTTC.

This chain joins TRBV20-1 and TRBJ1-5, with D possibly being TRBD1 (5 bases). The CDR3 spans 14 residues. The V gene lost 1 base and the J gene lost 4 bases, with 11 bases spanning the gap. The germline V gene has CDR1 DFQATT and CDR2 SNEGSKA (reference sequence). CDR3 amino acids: CSARVWGGNQPQHF. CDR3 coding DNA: TGCAGTGCTAGAGTTTGGGGGGGGAATCAGCCCCAGCATTTT.

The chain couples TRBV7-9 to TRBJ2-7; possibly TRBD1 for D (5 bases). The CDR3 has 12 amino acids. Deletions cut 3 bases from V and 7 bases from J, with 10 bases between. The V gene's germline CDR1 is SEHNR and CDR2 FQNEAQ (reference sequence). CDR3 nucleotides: TGTGCCAGCAGCTTCCAGGGCAGGGAGCAGTACTTC. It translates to CASSFQGREQYF.

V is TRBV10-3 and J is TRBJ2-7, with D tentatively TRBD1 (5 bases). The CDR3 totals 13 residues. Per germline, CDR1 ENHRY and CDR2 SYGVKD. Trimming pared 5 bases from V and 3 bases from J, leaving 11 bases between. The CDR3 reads CAISRQPDYEQYF. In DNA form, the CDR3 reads TGTGCCATCAGTAGACAGCCTGACTACGAGCAGTACTTC.

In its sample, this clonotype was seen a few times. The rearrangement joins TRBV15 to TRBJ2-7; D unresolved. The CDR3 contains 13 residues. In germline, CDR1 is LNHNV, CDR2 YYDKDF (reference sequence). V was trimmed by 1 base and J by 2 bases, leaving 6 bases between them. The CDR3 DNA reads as TGTGCCACCAGCAGAGTACTACCCTACGAGCAGTACTTC. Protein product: CATSRVLPYEQYF.

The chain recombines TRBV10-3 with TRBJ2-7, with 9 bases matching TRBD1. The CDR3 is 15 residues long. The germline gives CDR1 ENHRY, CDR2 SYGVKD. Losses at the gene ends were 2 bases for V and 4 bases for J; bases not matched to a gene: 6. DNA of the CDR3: TGTGCCATCAGTGAGGCGGGACAGGGCGGGTACGAGCAGTACTTC. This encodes CAISEAGQGGYEQYF.

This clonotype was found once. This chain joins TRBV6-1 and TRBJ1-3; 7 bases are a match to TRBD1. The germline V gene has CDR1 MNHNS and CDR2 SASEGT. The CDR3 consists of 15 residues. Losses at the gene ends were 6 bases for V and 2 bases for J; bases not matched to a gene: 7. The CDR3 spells CASSRGGQAGNTIYF. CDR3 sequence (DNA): TGTGCCAGCAGCCGGGGTGGACAGGCTGGAAACACCATATATTTT.

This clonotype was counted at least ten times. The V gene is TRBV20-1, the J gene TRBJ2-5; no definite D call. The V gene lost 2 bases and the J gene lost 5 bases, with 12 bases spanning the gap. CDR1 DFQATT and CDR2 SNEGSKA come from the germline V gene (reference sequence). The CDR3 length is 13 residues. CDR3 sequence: CSARKTGLETQYF. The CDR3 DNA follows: TGCAGTGCTAGAAAGACTGGTTTGGAGACCCAGTACTTC.

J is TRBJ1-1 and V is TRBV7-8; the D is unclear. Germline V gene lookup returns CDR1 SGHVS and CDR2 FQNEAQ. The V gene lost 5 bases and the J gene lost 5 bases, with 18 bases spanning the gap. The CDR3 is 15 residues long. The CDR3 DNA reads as TGTGCCAGCAGCCTAACCGAGGAGGTTTTTACTGAAGCTTTCTTT. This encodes CASSLTEEVFTEAFF.

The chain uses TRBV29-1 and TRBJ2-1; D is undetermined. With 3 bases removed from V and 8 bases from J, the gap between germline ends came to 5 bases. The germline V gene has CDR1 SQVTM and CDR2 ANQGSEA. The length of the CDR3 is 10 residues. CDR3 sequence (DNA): TGCAGCGTTGATATCCATGAGCAGTTCTTC. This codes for CSVDIHEQFF.

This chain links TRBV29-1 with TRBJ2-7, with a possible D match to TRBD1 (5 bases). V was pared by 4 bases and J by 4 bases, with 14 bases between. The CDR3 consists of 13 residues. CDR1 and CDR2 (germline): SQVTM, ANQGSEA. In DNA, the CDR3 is TGCAGCGTTGTAGGGGCGGTAAATTACGAGCAGTACTTC. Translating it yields CSVVGAVNYEQYF.

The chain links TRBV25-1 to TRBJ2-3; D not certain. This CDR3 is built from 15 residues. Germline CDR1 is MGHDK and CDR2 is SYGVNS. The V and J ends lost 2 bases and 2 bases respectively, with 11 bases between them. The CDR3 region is CASSEIASLTDTQYF. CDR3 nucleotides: TGTGCCAGCAGTGAAATAGCCTCGCTCACAGATACGCAGTATTTT. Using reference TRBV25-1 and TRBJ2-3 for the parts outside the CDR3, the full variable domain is EADIYQTPRYLVIGTGKKITLECSQTMGHDKMYWYQQDPGMELHLIHYSYGVNSTEKGDLSSESTVSRIRTEHFPLTLESARPSHTSQYLCASSEIASLTDTQYFGPGTRLTVL.

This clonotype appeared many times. The CDR3 nucleotides read TGTGCCAGCAGCCCCGGGAGGCTGGATTCACCCCTCCACTTT. Encoded protein: CASSPGRLDSPLHF. V and J are TRBV3-1 and TRBJ1-6; the D is unclear. V was shortened by 4 bases and J by 8 bases, with 12 bases between the two germline ends. Germline V gene data show CDR1 as LGHDT and CDR2 as YNNKEL (reference sequence). The CDR3 extends over 14 amino acids. The variable domain in full, completed from reference TRBV3-1 and TRBJ1-6, reads DTAVSQTPKYLVTQMGNDKSIKCEQNLGHDTMYWYKQDSKKFLKIMFSYNNKELIINETVPNRFSPKSPDKAHLNLHINSLELGDSAVYFCASSPGRLDSPLHFGNGTRLTVT.

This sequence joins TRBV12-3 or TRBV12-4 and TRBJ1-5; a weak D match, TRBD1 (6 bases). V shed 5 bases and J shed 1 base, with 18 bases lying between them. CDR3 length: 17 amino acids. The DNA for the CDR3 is TGTGCCAGCAGTGTCCTGCATAGGGGGGCAAGCAATCAGCCCCAGCATTTT. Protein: CASSVLHRGASNQPQHF.

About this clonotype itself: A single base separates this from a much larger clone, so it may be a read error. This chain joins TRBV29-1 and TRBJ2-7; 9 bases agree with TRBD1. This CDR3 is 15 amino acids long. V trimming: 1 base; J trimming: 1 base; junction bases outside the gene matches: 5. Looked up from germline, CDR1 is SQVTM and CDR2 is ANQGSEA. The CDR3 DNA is TGCAGCGTTGAAGGGCCCGGACAGGGGTCCTACGAGCAGTACTTC. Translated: CSVEGPGQGSYEQYF.

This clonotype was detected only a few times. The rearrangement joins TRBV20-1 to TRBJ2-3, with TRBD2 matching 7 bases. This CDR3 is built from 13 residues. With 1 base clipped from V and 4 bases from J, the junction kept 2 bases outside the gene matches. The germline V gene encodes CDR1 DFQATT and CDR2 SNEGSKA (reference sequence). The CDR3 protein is CSARGGGADTQYF. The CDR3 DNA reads TGCAGTGCTAGAGGGGGAGGGGCAGATACGCAGTATTTT.

The CDR3 here is CASSASGQGSYNSPLHF. The CDR3 nucleotides read TGTGCCAGCAGTGCCTCCGGGCAGGGGTCGTATAATTCACCCCTCCACTTT. V usage is TRBV25-1 and J usage is TRBJ1-6, with a tentative D call TRBD1 (6 bases). V was cut by 4 bases and J by 4 bases, with 17 bases left in between. This CDR3 contains 17 residues. Germline lookup yields CDR1 MGHDK and CDR2 SYGVNS.

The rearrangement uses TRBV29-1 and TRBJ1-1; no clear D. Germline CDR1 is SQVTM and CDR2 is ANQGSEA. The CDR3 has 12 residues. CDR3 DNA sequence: TGCAGTTTTGCGGCCGGCGACACTGAAGCTTTCTTT. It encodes CSFAAGDTEAFF.

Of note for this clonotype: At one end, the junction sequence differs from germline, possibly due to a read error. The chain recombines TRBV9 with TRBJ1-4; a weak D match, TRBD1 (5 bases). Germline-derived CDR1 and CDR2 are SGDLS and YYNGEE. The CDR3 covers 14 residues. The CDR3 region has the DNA TGTGCCAGCAGCGTGGGGGTGGGTGGTGAAAAACTGCTTTTT. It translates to CASSVGVGGEKLLF. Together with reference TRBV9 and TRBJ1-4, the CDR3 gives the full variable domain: DSGVTQTPKHLITATGQRVTLRCSPRSGDLSVYWYQQSLDQGLQFLIQYYNGEERAKGNILERFSAQQFPDLHSELNLSSLELGDSALYFCASSVGVGGEKLLFGSGTQLSVL.

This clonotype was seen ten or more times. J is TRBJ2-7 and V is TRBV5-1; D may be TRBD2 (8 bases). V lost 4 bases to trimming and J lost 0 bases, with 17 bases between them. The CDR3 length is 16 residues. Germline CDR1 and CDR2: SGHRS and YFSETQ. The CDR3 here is CASSRGGTASSYEQYF. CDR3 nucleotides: TGCGCCAGCAGCCGGGGGGGGACAGCTAGCTCCTACGAGCAGTACTTC.

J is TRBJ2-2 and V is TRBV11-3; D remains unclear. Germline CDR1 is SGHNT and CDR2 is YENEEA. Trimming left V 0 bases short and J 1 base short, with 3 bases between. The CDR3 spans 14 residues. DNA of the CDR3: TGTGCCAGCAGCTTAGAGGGGAACACCGGGGAGCTGTTTTTT. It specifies CASSLEGNTGELFF.

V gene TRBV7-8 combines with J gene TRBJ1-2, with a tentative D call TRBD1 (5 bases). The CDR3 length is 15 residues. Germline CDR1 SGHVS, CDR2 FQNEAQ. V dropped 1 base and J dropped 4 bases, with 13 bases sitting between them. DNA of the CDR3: TGTGCCAGCAGCTTAGGTTCGGGGACTGTCTATGGCTACACCTTC. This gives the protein CASSLGSGTVYGYTF.

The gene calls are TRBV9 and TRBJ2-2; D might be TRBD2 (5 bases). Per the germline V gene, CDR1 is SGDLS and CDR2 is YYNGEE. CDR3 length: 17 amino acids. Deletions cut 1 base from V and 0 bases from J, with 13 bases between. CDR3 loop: CASSVSLGGPNTGELFF. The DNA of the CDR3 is TGTGCCAGCAGCGTATCATTAGGCGGGCCGAACACCGGGGAGCTGTTTTTT.